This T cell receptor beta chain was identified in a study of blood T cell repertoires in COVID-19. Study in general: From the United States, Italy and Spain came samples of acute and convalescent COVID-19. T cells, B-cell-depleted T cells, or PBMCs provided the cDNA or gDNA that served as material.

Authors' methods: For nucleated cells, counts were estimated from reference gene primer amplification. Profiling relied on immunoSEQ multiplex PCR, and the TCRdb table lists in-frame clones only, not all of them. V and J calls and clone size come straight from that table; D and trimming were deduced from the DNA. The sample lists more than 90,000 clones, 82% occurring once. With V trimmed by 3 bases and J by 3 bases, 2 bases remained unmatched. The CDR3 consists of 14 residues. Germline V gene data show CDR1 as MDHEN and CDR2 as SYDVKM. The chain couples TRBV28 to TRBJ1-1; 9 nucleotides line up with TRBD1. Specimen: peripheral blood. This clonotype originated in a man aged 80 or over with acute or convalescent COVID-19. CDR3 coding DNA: TGTGCCAGCAGTTTCGGGACAGGGCACACTGAAGCTTTCTTT. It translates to CASSFGTGHTEAFF.